The 13 T cell receptor beta chains listed next were all sequenced from one sample in a study of monozygotic twins with inflammatory bowel disease. No DNA is given; TCRdb re-called the 5' RACE reads and lists each CDR3 protein once. In all, the sample yields about 160,000 distinct CDR3 sequences. The sequencing input was blood. The receptors derive from a human donor with ulcerative colitis or Crohn's disease, or a healthy co-twin of an affected twin (not recorded which).

V usage is TRBV29-1 and J usage is TRBJ1-2; TCRdb's assignment of TRBD1 cannot be checked, as there is no DNA. This CDR3 contains 15 residues. The germline V gene encodes CDR1 SQVTM and CDR2 ANQGSEA. The CDR3 sequence is CSVGEELQGRHGYTF.

V gene TRBV7-8 combines with J gene TRBJ1-4. Germline CDR1 reads SGHVS; CDR2 reads FQNEAQ. CDR3 length: 12 amino acids. CDR3 region: CASSSPPRSLFF.

This rearrangement joins TRBV20-1 to TRBJ2-7; with no DNA, the TCRdb D assignment of TRBD1 cannot be verified. Per the germline V gene, CDR1 is DFQATT and CDR2 is SNEGSKA (reference sequence). The CDR3 is 13 amino acids. Here the CDR3 reads CSAGGTGVSPQYF.

The V and J genes are TRBV6-5 and TRBJ2-2. The CDR3 has 12 amino acids. Per germline, CDR1 MNHEY and CDR2 SVGAGI. CDR3 amino acids: CASGKNTGELFF.

The rearrangement uses TRBV28 and TRBJ2-7; the D call of TRBD1 rests on TCRdb alone, since no DNA is present to check it. There are 14 residues in the CDR3. Per the germline V gene, CDR1 is MDHEN and CDR2 is SYDVKM. The CDR3 loop is CASSFQGWNYEQYF.

The CDR3 here is CASSSGLAGNNEQFF. This chain uses TRBV27 with TRBJ2-1; TCRdb designates TRBD2, a call that cannot be tested without DNA. This CDR3 is 15 amino acids long. The germline gives CDR1 MNHEY, CDR2 SMNVEV (reference sequence).

The CDR3 here is CSAFAGTSGRHEQFF. J is TRBJ2-1 and V is TRBV20-1; TCRdb outputs TRBD2, but without DNA this stays unchecked. Germline V gene data show CDR1 as DFQATT and CDR2 as SNEGSKA (reference sequence). This CDR3 spans 15 amino acids.

The gene calls are TRBV10-3 and TRBJ2-1. This CDR3 contains 17 residues. Germline CDR1 and CDR2: ENHRY and SYGVKD. CDR3 amino acids: CAISESRQATAYNEQFF.

The CDR3 loop reads CATSEIDTQYF. The chain uses TRBV10-3 and TRBJ2-3. The germline gives CDR1 ENHRY, CDR2 SYGVKD. The CDR3 length is 11 residues.

CDR3 loop: CASSFRGTGPVPLHF. V gene TRBV7-2 combines with J gene TRBJ1-6; the TCRdb D gene call, TRBD1, has no DNA to confirm it. CDR1 is SGHTA, CDR2 FQGNSA, per germline. This CDR3 has 15 amino acids.

The chain employs TRBV10-3 and TRBJ2-1; TCRdb reports TRBD2, a call that lacks DNA to check it against. The CDR3 is 13 amino acids. CDR1 ENHRY and CDR2 SYGVKD come from the germline V gene. CDR3: CAIRPYEGSEQFF.

The CDR3 here is CASSTRVGQGRNTEAFF. The chain carries TRBV7-8 and TRBJ1-1; without DNA, the TCRdb call of TRBD1 cannot be checked. The germline gives CDR1 SGHVS, CDR2 FQNEAQ. There are 17 residues in the CDR3.

The rearrangement joins TRBV29-1 to TRBJ2-5. Germline V gene sequence: CDR1 SQVTM, CDR2 ANQGSEA. The CDR3 is 12 amino acids. CDR3 sequence reads: CSGRHPLETQYF.